Listed below are T cell receptor beta chains from one sample, sequenced in a study of T cell repertoires in cytomegalovirus infection. These receptors lack a known antigen. Using its own MiXCR run on the reads, TCRdb lists one record per CDR3 protein. Here the sample spans 150,000 to 200,000 distinct CDR3 sequences, 20% to 25% being singletons. The sample here was CD8+ T cells from cultured PBMCs, taken from culture after CMV antigen stimulation. These TCRs come from a human donor in good health (CMV status not recorded). Some clones in this sample may be carry-over from other donors' samples. The CDR3 runs from the conserved cysteine through the conserved F or W. A D gene is named only where the DNA matches it firmly. Some rows mark clone size as missing; the rest say once, few, many or name a class of expanded clone.

v_gene,abundance,d_gene,j_gene,CDR3nt,CDR3aa
TRBV20-1,few,.,TRBJ1-2,TGCAGTGCTAGCGAGCACCTATCTAACTATGGCTACACCTTC,CSASEHLSNYGYTF
TRBV11-2,.,.,TRBJ1-3,TGTGCCAGCAGCTTAGATTCAAACAGCCTCTCTGGAAACACCATATATTTT,CASSLDSNSLSGNTIYF
TRBV2,.,TRBD1,TRBJ2-3,TGTGCCAGCAGTGAAGGCATGGGGACAGACACAGATACGCAGTATTTT,CASSEGMGTDTDTQYF
TRBV7-8,.,TRBD2,TRBJ2-5,TGTGCCAGCAGCTTAGGACTAGCGGGGGGAAAAGACGAGACCCAGTACTTC,CASSLGLAGGKDETQYF
TRBV7-6,.,.,TRBJ2-3,TGTGCCAGCAGCTTTCTCCTTCCCACAGATACGCAGTATTTT,CASSFLLPTDTQYF
TRBV4-3,.,TRBD1,TRBJ1-2,TGCGCCAGCAGCCCCGGGACAGCGACTAACTATGGCTACACCTTC,CASSPGTATNYGYTF
TRBV7-6,few,.,TRBJ2-2,TGTGCCAGCAGCTTTCCCCGGGACAACCTTGGGACCGGGGAGCTGTTTTTT,CASSFPRDNLGTGELFF
TRBV7-8,.,.,TRBJ1-5,TGTGCCAGCAGCAGCGACGCAAAGAATCAGCCCCAGCATTTT,CASSSDAKNQPQHF
TRBV19,few,TRBD2,TRBJ2-1,TGTGCCAGTAGTATGGGACTAGCCAATGAGCAGTTCTTC,CASSMGLANEQFF
TRBV11-2,few,.,TRBJ1-2,TGTGCCAGCACCCTGATGGGTAACTATGGCTACACCTTC,CASTLMGNYGYTF
TRBV7-2,few,.,TRBJ1-1,TGTGCCAGCAGCCCTGGACTGAGAGAAGCTTTCTTT,CASSPGLREAFF
TRBV6-2/TRBV6-3,few,TRBD1,TRBJ1-1,TGTGCCAGCAGTCCGGGACAGGGCGAGGTGAAAAACACTGAAGCTTTCTTT,CASSPGQGEVKNTEAFF
TRBV6-1,few,.,TRBJ2-1,TGTGCCAGCAGTGAAATGGAGGCAGTTCCAAGCTCCTACAATGAGCAGTTCTTC,CASSEMEAVPSSYNEQFF
TRBV7-2,.,.,TRBJ1-2,TGTGCCAGCAGCCCAGCCCGGGAGGTGGTTGGCTACACCTTC,CASSPAREVVGYTF
TRBV6-2/TRBV6-3,few,.,TRBJ1-5,TGTGCCAGCAGTTCGCGGGACCCGGGCCCCAATCAGCCCCAGCATTTT,CASSSRDPGPNQPQHF
TRBV6-1,.,.,TRBJ2-5,TGTGCCAGCAGTGAGGACGGTCTCGAGGGGATCCCCTTGCAGACCCAGTACTTC,CASSEDGLEGIPLQTQYF
TRBV6-5,few,.,TRBJ1-2,TGTGCCACCTTCGGGACGCTCTATGGCTACACCTTC,CATFGTLYGYTF
TRBV25-1,.,.,TRBJ2-1,TGTGCCAGCAGTATTTGGTCAGGGGATGAGCAGTTCTTC,CASSIWSGDEQFF
TRBV20-1,.,.,TRBJ1-3,TGCAGTGCTAGCAAAGGGGACATCGCTGGAAACACCATATATTTT,CSASKGDIAGNTIYF
TRBV14,.,.,TRBJ2-1,TGTGCCAGCAGCCAAGCCTACAATGAGCAGTTCTTC,CASSQAYNEQFF
TRBV4-1,.,TRBD1,TRBJ1-1,TGCGCCAGCAGCCAAGACCAGGGACAGGGATACACTGAAGCTTTCTTT,CASSQDQGQGYTEAFF
TRBV6-2/TRBV6-3,.,.,TRBJ1-1,TGTGCCAGCAGAATGCGGGGAGTGAACACTGAAGCTTTCTTT,CASRMRGVNTEAFF
TRBV7-8,.,TRBD1,TRBJ2-5,TGTGCCAGCAGCTTACTGGGACAGCAAGAGACCCAGTACTTC,CASSLLGQQETQYF
TRBV12-3/TRBV12-4,.,.,TRBJ2-3,TGTGCCAGCAGTTTAAGTGGGGGACGTAGCGATACGCAGTATTTT,CASSLSGGRSDTQYF
TRBV6-5,few,TRBD1,TRBJ1-1,TGTGCCAGCAGTTGGGGGACAGAGATAGTCGGAGCTTTCTTT,CASSWGTEIVGAFF
TRBV7-9,medium-sized,.,TRBJ1-1,TGTGCCAGCAGCTTACAAATTAGTTCCCGATTAGCCGAAGCTTTCTTT,CASSLQISSRLAEAFF
TRBV19,.,TRBD1,TRBJ1-4,TGTGCCACCCTAGGGGCGAGACAGGGACTGTTTTTT,CATLGARQGLFF
TRBV27,.,.,TRBJ2-5,TGTGCCAGCTCCACAGGAGGCACGGAGACCCAGTACTTC,CASSTGGTETQYF
TRBV5-4,many,TRBD1,TRBJ1-4,TGTGCCAGCAGCGGAGGGGGCGGACATGAAAAACTGTTTTTT,CASSGGGGHEKLFF
TRBV12-3/TRBV12-4,.,.,TRBJ1-5,TGTGCCAGCAGTTTAGGATTGGCAGGGAGCTATAGCAATCAGCCCCAGCATTTT,CASSLGLAGSYSNQPQHF
TRBV7-8,few,.,TRBJ1-4,TGTGCCAGCAGCAAGAGACAGGTGGATGAAAAACTGTTTTTT,CASSKRQVDEKLFF
TRBV7-2,many,TRBD2,TRBJ2-3,TGTGCCAGCAGCTTATCACTCCTAGCGGGGGTTAGCACAGATACGCAGTATTTT,CASSLSLLAGVSTDTQYF
TRBV27,many,.,TRBJ1-1,TGTGCCAGCACCCAATGGGGGGTTAACACTGAAGCTTTCTTT,CASTQWGVNTEAFF
TRBV3-1,.,TRBD1,TRBJ1-1,TGTGCCAGCAGCGACAGGGTAGGCACTGAAGCTTTCTTT,CASSDRVGTEAFF
TRBV6-8,.,.,TRBJ1-1,TGTGCCAGTTTTACAGGGACCACTGAAGCTTTCTTT,CASFTGTTEAFF
TRBV7-6,few,.,TRBJ1-3,TGTGCCAGCAGTCCGAGTGGCAGCGCCTCTGGAAACACCATATATTTT,CASSPSGSASGNTIYF
TRBV7-2,once,TRBD1,TRBJ2-7,TGTGCCAGCAGCTTCTCTGGACAGGTTCCGGGTTACGAGCAGTACTTC,CASSFSGQVPGYEQYF
TRBV15,.,.,TRBJ1-1,TGTGCCACCAGCAGAGGTGGCCGCAGTGAAGCTTTCTTT,CATSRGGRSEAFF
TRBV6-2/TRBV6-3,few,.,TRBJ1-2,TGTGCCAGCACCTACGGGACAAACTATGGCTACACCTTC,CASTYGTNYGYTF
TRBV7-8,few,.,TRBJ2-7,TGTGCCAGCAGCTTATCGGCCTCGCCCCCCTACGAGCAGTACTTC,CASSLSASPPYEQYF